The 26 T cell receptor beta chains presented below share a single source sample, sequenced in a study of T-cell reconstitution after alpha-beta-depleted transplantation in children. A library of TCRbeta sequences, prepared with unique molecular identifiers, was generated. TCRdb itself ran the PCR reads through MiXCR, one entry per CDR3 protein. The repertoire has about 540,000 distinct CDR3 sequences, 25% to 30% of them found once; the top ten carry around a third. Here the sequenced sample was PBMCs, taken before TCRalphabeta/CD19-depleted stem cell transplant. The source is a boy less than two years old with Wiskott-Aldrich syndrome, due to receive a stem cell transplant.

CDR3 sequence reads: CASSLVGQRNEKLFF. The CDR3 bases are TGTGCCAGCAGCTTGGTGGGACAGAGAAATGAAAAACTGTTTTTT. The chain joins TRBV5-5 to TRBJ1-4; 7 bases match TRBD1. With V trimmed by 0 bases and J by 5 bases, 4 bases remained unmatched. The germline gives CDR1 SGHKS, CDR2 YYEKEE (reference sequence). The CDR3 runs to 15 residues.

The DNA of the CDR3 is TGCGCCAGCAGCTTCCCCGGGACTAGCGGGAGTCTTCCTTACGATGAGCAGTTCTTC. It yields the protein CASSFPGTSGSLPYDEQFF. J is TRBJ2-1 and V is TRBV5-1; 14 nucleotides match TRBD2. Germline V lookup: CDR1 SGHRS, CDR2 YFSETQ. This CDR3 is 19 amino acids long. J gave up 8 bases and V 2 bases, and 15 bases lay outside the gene matches. Using reference TRBV5-1 and TRBJ2-1 for the parts outside the CDR3, the full variable domain is KAGVTQTPRYLIKTRGQQVTLSCSPISGHRSVSWYQQTPGQGLQFLFEYFSETQRNKGNFPGRFSGRQFSNSRSEMNVSTLELGDSALYLCASSFPGTSGSLPYDEQFFGPGTRLTVL.

This chain connects TRBV5-5 to TRBJ1-2; D perhaps matches TRBD1 (5 bases). V lost 4 bases to trimming and J lost 4 bases, with 17 bases between them. The CDR3 sequence is 15 residues long. Germline loops: CDR1 SGHKS, CDR2 YYEKEE (reference sequence). As DNA, the CDR3 is TGTGCCAGCAGCCCGGGAATGGGGGGGACCTATGGCTACACCTTC. This encodes CASSPGMGGTYGYTF. The entire variable domain, with the rest obtained from reference TRBV5-5 and TRBJ1-2, is as follows: DAGVTQSPTHLIKTRGQQVTLRCSPISGHKSVSWYQQVLGQGPQFIFQYYEKEERGRGNFPDRFSARQFPNYSSELNVNALLLGDSALYLCASSPGMGGTYGYTFGSGTRLTVV.

This clonotype came up once. The chain combines TRBV5-6 with TRBJ2-1; TRBD2 matches 7 bases. The V gene end was trimmed by 0 bases and the J gene end by 9 bases; junction bases not matched to a gene: 3. Germline V gene sequence: CDR1 SGHDT, CDR2 YYEEEE. CDR3 length: 13 amino acids. CDR3 protein: CASSLVWGGEQFF. The CDR3 region has the DNA TGTGCCAGCAGCTTGGTATGGGGGGGTGAGCAGTTCTTC.

The table lists this clonotype with a count of one. V usage is TRBV11-1 and J usage is TRBJ2-3, with 10 bases fitting TRBD2. Germline V gene data show CDR1 as SGHAT and CDR2 as FQDESV (reference sequence). V lost 1 base, J lost 2 bases, and 9 bases stayed unmatched. The CDR3 spans 18 residues. CDR3 amino acids: CASSLVWTSGHFTDTQYF. Here the CDR3 DNA reads TGTGCCAGCAGCTTAGTATGGACTAGCGGCCATTTCACAGATACGCAGTATTTT.

This clonotype was seen only a few times. CDR3 sequence reads: CASSLLGRALISTEAFF. The CDR3 nucleotides read TGTGCCAGCAGCTTATTAGGCAGGGCTCTTATCTCTACTGAAGCTTTCTTT. This chain joins TRBV7-4 and TRBJ1-1, with TRBD1 as a possible D gene (5 bases). Germline values: CDR1 SGHVT, CDR2 SQSDAQ. V was pared by 2 bases and J by 5 bases, with 21 bases between. This CDR3 contains 17 residues.

The chain recombines TRBV5-1 with TRBJ2-7; TRBD2 agrees at 7 bases. This CDR3 has 15 residues. The germline CDR1 and CDR2 sequences are SGHRS and YFSETQ. V lost 4 bases and J lost 1; bases outside the gene matches: 8. The CDR3 DNA reads TGCGCCAGCAGCCTCTCCGGGACTATATCCTACGAGCAGTACTTC. This encodes CASSLSGTISYEQYF. Together with reference TRBV5-1 and TRBJ2-7, the CDR3 gives the full variable domain: KAGVTQTPRYLIKTRGQQVTLSCSPISGHRSVSWYQQTPGQGLQFLFEYFSETQRNKGNFPGRFSGRQFSNSRSEMNVSTLELGDSALYLCASSLSGTISYEQYFGPGTRLTVT.

The chain joins TRBV5-1 to TRBJ2-5; maybe TRBD2 (6 bases). CDR3 length equals 15 residues. Germline assignment: CDR1 SGHRS and CDR2 YFSETQ. Trimming cost V 4 bases and J 0 bases, with 13 bases left between them. CDR3 sequence reads: CASSRGTSYQETQYF. CDR3 DNA: TGCGCCAGCAGCCGCGGGACTTCGTACCAAGAGACCCAGTACTTC.

This clonotype showed up many times. At one of its ends the junction is not consistent with the germline gene, which may arise from a read error. The rearrangement links TRBV5-1 to TRBJ1-2; the D is unclear. The CDR3 runs to 14 residues. Germline-derived CDR1 and CDR2 are SGHRS and YFSETQ. Written as DNA, the CDR3 is TGTGCCAGCAGCTTAAGGACGGCTAACTATGGCTACACCTTC. The encoded protein is CASSLRTANYGYTF. Filled out from reference TRBV5-1 and TRBJ1-2, the complete variable domain reads KAGVTQTPRYLIKTRGQQVTLSCSPISGHRSVSWYQQTPGQGLQFLFEYFSETQRNKGNFPGRFSGRQFSNSRSEMNVSTLELGDSALYLCASSLRTANYGYTFGSGTRLTVV.

The rearrangement joins TRBV5-5 to TRBJ1-5; D gene unclear. This CDR3 has 14 amino acids. The germline CDR1 and CDR2 sequences are SGHKS and YYEKEE (reference sequence). Trimming left V 0 bases short and J 0 bases short, with 4 bases between. The CDR3 DNA reads as TGTGCCAGCAGCTTGGCCCGTAGCAATCAGCCCCAGCATTTT. It encodes CASSLARSNQPQHF.

This clonotype was counted a single time. The V call is TRBV29-1, the J call TRBJ2-7; no clear D gene. Trimming left V 4 bases short and J 0 bases short, with 13 bases between. The length of the CDR3 is 14 residues. Germline loops: CDR1 SQVTM, CDR2 ANQGSEA. The CDR3 here is CSVVKLGSSYEQYF. For the CDR3, the DNA is TGCAGCGTTGTTAAATTAGGCAGCTCCTACGAGCAGTACTTC.

This clonotype was observed a handful of times. The chain is built from TRBV10-3 and TRBJ2-1; TRBD2 agrees at 8 bases. V lost 5 bases and J lost 0; bases outside the gene matches: 3. This CDR3 comprises 15 residues. From germline, CDR1 is ENHRY and CDR2 SYGVKD. CDR3 sequence (DNA): TGTGCCATCAGTAAAGCGGGAGTCTCCTACAATGAGCAGTTCTTC. Translating it yields CAISKAGVSYNEQFF.

The chain uses TRBV5-1 and TRBJ1-2; 9 nucleotides agree with TRBD1. The CDR3 is 15 residues long. With 3 bases clipped from V and 2 bases from J, the junction kept 5 bases outside the gene matches. The germline gives CDR1 SGHRS, CDR2 YFSETQ. Here the CDR3 DNA reads TGCGCCAGCAGCTCGGCCGGGACAGGGAACTATGGCTACACCTTC. Residues: CASSSAGTGNYGYTF.

In its sample, this clonotype was seen a few times. CDR3 DNA: TGCGCCAGCAGCTCGGGGACGCACTTTGTTGATGAAGCTTTCTTT. This translates into CASSSGTHFVDEAFF. This sequence joins TRBV5-1 and TRBJ1-1, with D maybe TRBD1 (5 bases). V lost 3 bases, J lost 7 bases, and 19 bases lay in between. In germline, CDR1 is SGHRS, CDR2 YFSETQ. The length of the CDR3 is 15 residues.

This clonotype was detected only a few times. The CDR3 protein is CSVEFATSGRMSPFF. CDR3 nucleotide sequence: TGCAGCGTTGAATTCGCGACTAGCGGGAGGATGTCCCCGTTCTTC. The chain has TRBV29-1 and TRBJ2-1; TRBD2 agrees at 13 bases. Germline V gene lookup returns CDR1 SQVTM and CDR2 ANQGSEA. Trimming took 2 bases from V and 15 from J; bases not matched to a gene: 13. The CDR3 loop spans 15 amino acids.

This rearrangement joins TRBV7-2 to TRBJ2-3; D gene uncertain. The CDR3 runs to 15 residues. The V end lost 3 bases, the J end lost 6 bases, and 16 bases lay between the germline ends. CDR1 and CDR2 from the germline V gene are SGHTA and FQGNSA. Written as DNA, the CDR3 is TGTGCCAGCAGCTTTTTGTTCAGGACCCCCGATACGCAGTATTTT. This translates into CASSFLFRTPDTQYF.

The rearrangement links TRBV20-1 to TRBJ2-7; D perhaps matches TRBD1 (6 bases). Trimming pared 3 bases from V and 2 bases from J, leaving 26 bases between. Per the germline V gene, CDR1 is DFQATT and CDR2 is SNEGSKA (reference sequence). The length of the CDR3 is 18 residues. The CDR3, as DNA: TGCAGTGCTAGCGGTAAGCCAGGGGCTGTTTCCTCCGCCTACGAGCAGTACTTC. Protein sequence: CSASGKPGAVSSAYEQYF.

The chain employs TRBV20-1 and TRBJ2-7; D is perhaps TRBD2 (6 bases). Germline V CDR1 and CDR2: DFQATT, SNEGSKA (reference sequence). The CDR3 consists of 13 residues. V lost 6 bases to trimming and J lost 0 bases, with 12 bases between them. The CDR3 DNA sequence: TGCAGTGCACCGGGAGCAAGCTCCTACGAGCAGTACTTC. Protein: CSAPGASSYEQYF.

A few counts support this clonotype. The genes are TRBV11-2 and TRBJ2-3; D may correspond to TRBD1 or TRBD2 (5 bases each). Per the germline V gene, CDR1 is SGHAT and CDR2 is FQNNGV. The CDR3 runs 15 residues. V gave up 4 bases and J gave up 6 bases, with 17 bases separating them. The DNA of the CDR3 is TGTGCCAGCAGCTCGGGACCAAGCATCTGGGATACGCAGTATTTT. Translation gives CASSSGPSIWDTQYF.

The chain combines TRBV19 with TRBJ2-7, with TRBD1 matching 7 bases. Germline trimming cut 3 bases from V and 3 bases from J; bases unmatched to any gene: 5. Germline V gene lookup returns CDR1 LNHDA and CDR2 SQIVND (reference sequence). The CDR3 spans 14 residues. CDR3 sequence: CASSILRDSYEQYF. The CDR3 nucleotides are TGTGCCAGTAGTATCCTCCGGGACAGCTACGAGCAGTACTTC.

This clonotype came up a few times. The genes are TRBV28 and TRBJ2-7; D possibly corresponds to TRBD1 (5 bases). Trimming took off 4 bases at V and 3 bases at J, with 7 bases between the two ends. Germline assignment: CDR1 MDHEN and CDR2 SYDVKM. The CDR3 totals 12 residues. The CDR3 reads CASSSRVYEQYF. The CDR3 DNA is TGTGCCAGCAGTTCCAGGGTCTACGAGCAGTACTTC.

The genes are TRBV12-3 or TRBV12-4 and TRBJ1-1, with D hard to call. This CDR3 has 13 residues. Trimming left V 6 bases short and J 1 base short, with 9 bases between. In nucleotides, the CDR3 is TGTGCCAGCAGGCGACAAAAGAACACTGAAGCTTTCTTT. Protein sequence: CASRRQKNTEAFF.

The V gene is TRBV20-1, the J gene TRBJ1-2; TRBD1 might be the D (5 bases). Germline loops: CDR1 DFQATT, CDR2 SNEGSKA (reference sequence). V lost 3 bases, J lost 6 bases, and 11 bases lay in between. The CDR3 has 12 amino acids. In nucleotides, the CDR3 is TGCAGTGCTAGCCAGGGTATCGATGGCTACACCTTC. Its translation: CSASQGIDGYTF.

The table lists this clonotype with a few counts. The chain joins TRBV6-8 to TRBJ1-5; D ambiguous. Germline V lookup: CDR1 MNHGY, CDR2 SAAAGT. The CDR3 sequence is 16 residues long. Trimming cost V 0 bases and J 7 bases, with 16 bases left between them. The CDR3 region is CASSYSSTGEGQPQHF. The DNA of the CDR3 is TGTGCCAGCAGTTACTCGAGTACCGGGGAGGGCCAGCCCCAGCATTTT.

CDR3 sequence (DNA): TGCGCCAGCAGCTTAAGCGTACGGGGGCCCTACGAGCAGTACTTC. Translating it yields CASSLSVRGPYEQYF. The V and J genes are TRBV5-1 and TRBJ2-7; D is possibly TRBD1 or TRBD2 (6 bases each). The V gene's germline CDR1 is SGHRS and CDR2 YFSETQ. V lost 2 bases and J 2 bases, leaving 14 bases between the germline ends. This CDR3 spans 15 amino acids.

This clonotype was picked up a small number of times. The genes are TRBV4-1 and TRBJ2-1; D gene unclear. V was trimmed by 0 bases and J by 0 bases, leaving 18 bases between them. The CDR3 loop spans 19 amino acids. Germline V gives CDR1 MGHRA, CDR2 YSYEKL. CDR3 sequence (DNA): TGCGCCAGCAGCCAAGAATCAGGACCCGTGCGGCACTCCTACAATGAGCAGTTCTTC. This gives the protein CASSQESGPVRHSYNEQFF.